The 19 T cell receptor beta chains reported below all come from one sample, sequenced in a study of T-cell reconstitution after alpha-beta-depleted transplantation in children. Using unique molecular identifiers, the investigators prepared the TCRbeta library. TCRdb fed the PCR reads into MiXCR, producing one record per CDR3 protein. The sample has 450,000 to 500,000 distinct CDR3 sequences; roughly an eighth are singletons. Source: PBMCs from the stem cell graft donor, taken from the stem cell graft. These receptors came from a human donor who donated a stem cell graft to a child with combined immunodeficiency.

This chain connects TRBV9 to TRBJ2-3; TRBD1 matches 10 bases. In germline, CDR1 is SGDLS, CDR2 YYNGEE. This CDR3 has 17 amino acids. Unmatched junction bases numbered 13, after V lost 3 bases and J lost 6 bases. CDR3: CASSGAPPGQGLDTQYF. The CDR3 DNA is TGTGCCAGCAGCGGAGCCCCACCGGGACAGGGGTTGGATACGCAGTATTTT.

V gene TRBV5-1 combines with J gene TRBJ2-7; the match to TRBD1 covers 10 bases. With V trimmed by 3 bases and J by 6 bases, 9 bases remained unmatched. CDR1 SGHRS and CDR2 YFSETQ come from the germline V gene. This CDR3 comprises 15 residues. The CDR3 protein is CASSSSGTGVSEQYF. The CDR3 nucleotides are TGCGCCAGCAGCTCATCCGGGACAGGGGTATCCGAGCAGTACTTC. Based on the CDR3 plus reference TRBV5-1 and TRBJ2-7, the full variable domain is KAGVTQTPRYLIKTRGQQVTLSCSPISGHRSVSWYQQTPGQGLQFLFEYFSETQRNKGNFPGRFSGRQFSNSRSEMNVSTLELGDSALYLCASSSSGTGVSEQYFGPGTRLTVT.

This sequence joins TRBV20-1 and TRBJ2-3, with D unclear. The germline V gene encodes CDR1 DFQATT and CDR2 SNEGSKA (reference sequence). This CDR3 is 10 amino acids long. Trimming cost V 6 bases and J 5 bases, with 6 bases left between them. This CDR3 reads CSAQRDTQYF. The CDR3 DNA reads as TGCAGTGCGCAGAGAGATACGCAGTATTTT.

This clonotype was counted ten times or more. This rearrangement joins TRBV12-3 or TRBV12-4 to TRBJ2-7; no clear D. This CDR3 is 11 amino acids long. The V and J ends lost 5 bases and 0 bases respectively, with 2 bases between them. The CDR3 sequence: CASSVSYEQYF. In nucleotides, the CDR3 is TGTGCCAGCAGTGTCTCCTACGAGCAGTACTTC.

V is TRBV6-2 or TRBV6-3 and J is TRBJ2-3; the match to TRBD2 covers 10 bases. The CDR3 sequence is 18 residues long. Losses at the gene ends were 6 bases for V and 4 bases for J; bases not matched to a gene: 16. The germline CDR1 and CDR2 sequences are MNHEY and SVGEGT. The CDR3 is CASRSPIPLAGVSDTQYF. The CDR3 DNA follows: TGTGCCAGCAGATCCCCCATTCCGCTAGCGGGAGTATCAGATACGCAGTATTTT.

The chain joins TRBV4-3 to TRBJ2-5; weak D call: TRBD2 (5 bases). The CDR3 has 13 residues. The germline gives CDR1 LGHNA, CDR2 YSLEER. V was trimmed by 4 bases and J by 5 bases, leaving 11 bases between them. CDR3 amino acids: CASSPYSGETQYF. DNA of the CDR3: TGCGCCAGCAGCCCCTACTCGGGGGAGACCCAGTACTTC.

This clonotype was detected ten times or more. This chain uses TRBV20-1 with TRBJ2-3; D gene uncertain. The CDR3 consists of 15 residues. Germline CDR1 is DFQATT and CDR2 is SNEGSKA (reference sequence). V shed 1 base and J shed 4 bases, with 15 bases lying between them. As DNA, the CDR3 is TGCAGTGCTAGAGCCGATCGAGGTTCACCAGATACGCAGTATTTT. This codes for CSARADRGSPDTQYF.

The V and J genes are TRBV13 and TRBJ2-1, with TRBD1 identical over 9 bases. CDR1 is PRHDT, CDR2 FYEKMQ, per germline (reference sequence). Trimming removed 5 bases from V and 6 bases from J; junction bases left unmatched: 8. The CDR3 covers 15 residues. This CDR3 is CASSAGTGIGNEQFF. The CDR3 DNA sequence: TGTGCCAGCAGCGCAGGGACAGGGATTGGCAATGAGCAGTTCTTC.

Only a few counts were recorded for this clonotype. V is TRBV5-1 and J is TRBJ2-7; 10 bases are shared with TRBD2. CDR1 and CDR2 from the germline V gene are SGHRS and YFSETQ. The CDR3 consists of 14 residues. V was clipped by 4 bases and J by 5 bases; unmatched bases: 6. The CDR3 is CASSPASGGNEQYF. CDR3 DNA sequence: TGCGCCAGCAGCCCGGCTAGCGGGGGAAACGAGCAGTACTTC.

Comments on this clonotype: A much larger clonotype is one base distant, so this may be a read error. V and J are TRBV4-2 and TRBJ2-1; TRBD2 aligns across 9 bases. Germline trimming cut 4 bases from V and 3 bases from J; bases unmatched to any gene: 13. This CDR3 is 18 amino acids long. Germline CDR1 is LGHNA and CDR2 is YNFKEQ. DNA of the CDR3: TGTGCCAGCAGCCCCCTGGGGACAGCGGGGGGATTCTACAATGAGCAGTTCTTC. As protein: CASSPLGTAGGFYNEQFF.

The table lists this clonotype with a few counts. The J gene is TRBJ2-5, the V gene TRBV7-2; 9 bases line up with TRBD1. This CDR3 has 15 amino acids. CDR1 and CDR2 from the germline V gene are SGHTA and FQGNSA. V was pared by 1 base and J by 5 bases, with 5 bases of the junction left unmatched. CDR3 sequence reads: CASSLEGQGWETQYF. The CDR3 nucleotides read TGTGCCAGCAGCTTAGAGGGACAGGGTTGGGAGACCCAGTACTTC.

This clonotype was counted many times. The chain has TRBV5-1 and TRBJ1-1; a possible D gene is TRBD1 (6 bases). With 5 bases removed from V and 0 bases from J, the gap between germline ends came to 8 bases. The CDR3 has 13 amino acids. Germline CDR1 and CDR2: SGHRS and YFSETQ. CDR3 in amino acids: CASRGDMNTEAFF. DNA for the CDR3: TGCGCCAGCAGGGGGGACATGAACACTGAAGCTTTCTTT.

The chain combines TRBV7-9 with TRBJ1-4, with 7 bases fitting TRBD1. Germline V lookup: CDR1 SEHNR, CDR2 FQNEAQ (reference sequence). V shed 0 bases, J shed 7 bases, and the junction held 2 bases outside the gene matches. CDR3 length: 14 residues. As DNA, the CDR3 is TGTGCCAGCAGCTTAGCCGACAGGGTTGAAAAACTGTTTTTT. This gives the protein CASSLADRVEKLFF.

This clonotype came up many times. This chain uses TRBV12-3 or TRBV12-4 with TRBJ1-4; 7 bases match TRBD1. This CDR3 has 16 residues. J was trimmed by 6 bases and V by 6 bases; bases with no gene match: 13. CDR3 bases: TGTGCCAGCAGCCCCCGCAATGGACAGGCTGATGAAAAACTGTTTTTT. Translated: CASSPRNGQADEKLFF.

The chain joins TRBV27 to TRBJ2-7; D tentatively fits TRBD1 or TRBD2 (5 bases each). The CDR3 is made up of 16 amino acids. Trimming removed 5 bases at V and 2 bases at J, with 19 bases between. Germline assignment: CDR1 MNHEY and CDR2 SMNVEV (reference sequence). CDR3 bases: TGTGCCAGCAGTCCGTCCCGGGACCCAGTAACCTACGAGCAGTACTTC. Translation gives CASSPSRDPVTYEQYF.

The V and J genes are TRBV12-3 or TRBV12-4 and TRBJ2-3, with 7 bases matching TRBD2. The CDR3 consists of 17 residues. Unmatched junction bases numbered 16, after V lost 6 bases and J lost 4 bases. CDR3 sequence (DNA): TGTGCCAGCAGCGACGACCACGGGGGTCGGGGGGCAGATACGCAGTATTTT. Residues: CASSDDHGGRGADTQYF.

The sample holds a few counts of this clonotype. V usage is TRBV20-1 and J usage is TRBJ2-1; D not certain. This CDR3 has 11 residues. Per germline, CDR1 DFQATT and CDR2 SNEGSKA (reference sequence). The CDR3 loop is CSHQFYNEQFF. The CDR3, as DNA: TGCAGCCATCAGTTCTACAATGAGCAGTTCTTC.

This clonotype appeared once. This chain links TRBV20-1 with TRBJ2-1; a weak D match, TRBD1 (5 bases). Trimming took off 5 bases at V and 12 bases at J, with 26 bases between the two ends. In germline, CDR1 is DFQATT, CDR2 SNEGSKA (reference sequence). The CDR3 loop spans 15 amino acids. CDR3 DNA sequence: TGCAGTGCTCAACCCGCGAGCAGGGTGGTTAATTCGCAGTTCTTC. It translates to CSAQPASRVVNSQFF.

In this sample, this clonotype turned up many times. The chain couples TRBV7-2 to TRBJ1-1; 9 nucleotides agree with TRBD1. Per germline, CDR1 SGHTA and CDR2 FQGNSA. This CDR3 region has 14 residues. V dropped 0 bases and J dropped 10; count of bases not matched to a gene: 6. This CDR3 reads CASSLAGTGIRAFF. CDR3 coding DNA: TGTGCCAGCAGCTTAGCGGGGACAGGGATCCGAGCTTTCTTT.